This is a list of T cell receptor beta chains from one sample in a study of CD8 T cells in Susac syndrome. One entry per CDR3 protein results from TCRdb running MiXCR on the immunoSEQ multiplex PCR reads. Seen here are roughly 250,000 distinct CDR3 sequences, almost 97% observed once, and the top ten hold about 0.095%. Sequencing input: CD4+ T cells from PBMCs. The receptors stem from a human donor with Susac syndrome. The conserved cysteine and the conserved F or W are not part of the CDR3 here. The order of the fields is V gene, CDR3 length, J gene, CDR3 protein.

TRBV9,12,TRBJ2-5,ASSVTGGGETQY
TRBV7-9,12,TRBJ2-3,ASSPSHLKGTQY
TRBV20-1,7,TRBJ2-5,SASTAQY
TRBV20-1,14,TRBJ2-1,SARVASGSPYNEQF
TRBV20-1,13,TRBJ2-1,SAHPTSGALDEQF
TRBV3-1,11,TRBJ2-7,ASSLHGSYEQY
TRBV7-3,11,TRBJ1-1,ASSADGNTEAF
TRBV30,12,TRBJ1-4,AWSVAHGGEKLF
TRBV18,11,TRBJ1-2,ASSPPQGNGYT
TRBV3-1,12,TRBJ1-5,ASSQAAQGQPQH
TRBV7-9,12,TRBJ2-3,ASSFKSGTDTQY
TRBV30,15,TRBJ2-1,AWSASRAYRVGNEQF
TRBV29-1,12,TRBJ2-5,SLIAGAVQETQY
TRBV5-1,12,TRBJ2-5,ASTLGTAQETQY
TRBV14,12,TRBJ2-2,ASSLSQERGELF
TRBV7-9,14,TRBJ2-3,ASSHSRDRFTDTQY
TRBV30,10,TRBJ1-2,AWNGRGGGYT
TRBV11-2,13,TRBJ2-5,ASSLNAGRGETQY
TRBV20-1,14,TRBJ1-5,SARGMGGRADQPQH
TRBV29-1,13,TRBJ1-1,SVEILGRMNTEAF
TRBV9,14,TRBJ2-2,ASSVLGLVVPGELF
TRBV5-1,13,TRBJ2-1,ASSSVVGGGNEQF
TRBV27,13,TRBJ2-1,ASSFTLAGGNEQF
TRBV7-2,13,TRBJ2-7,ASSRGGHEAYEQY
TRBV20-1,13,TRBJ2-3,SAAGTSGRANTQY
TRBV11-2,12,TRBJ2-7,ASSPTSPGGEQY
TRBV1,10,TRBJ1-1,TSSQGDRGAF
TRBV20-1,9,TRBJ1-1,SAVLDREAF
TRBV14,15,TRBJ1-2,ASSRIKIGTANYGYT